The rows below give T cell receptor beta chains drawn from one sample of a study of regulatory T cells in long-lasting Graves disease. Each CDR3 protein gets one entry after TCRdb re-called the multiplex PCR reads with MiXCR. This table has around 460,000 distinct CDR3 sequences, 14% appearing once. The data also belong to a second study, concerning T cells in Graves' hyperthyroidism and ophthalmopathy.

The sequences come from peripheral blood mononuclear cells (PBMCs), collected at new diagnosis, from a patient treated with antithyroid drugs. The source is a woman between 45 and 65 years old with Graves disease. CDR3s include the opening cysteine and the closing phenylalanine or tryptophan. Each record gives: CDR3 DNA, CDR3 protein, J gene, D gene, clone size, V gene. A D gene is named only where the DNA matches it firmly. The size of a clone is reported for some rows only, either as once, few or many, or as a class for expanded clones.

CDR3 DNA: TGTGCCTGGAGTGCCAAGGGGGCACGAAGCTATGGCTACACCTTC; CDR3 protein: CAWSAKGARSYGYTF; J gene: TRBJ1-2; D gene: TRBD1; clone size: many; V gene: TRBV30
CDR3 DNA: TGTGCCAGCAGCCCACCTCGCTGGCGGGAGAGGTTTAGGATAGTCTACGAGCAGTACTTC; CDR3 protein: CASSPPRWRERFRIVYEQYF; J gene: TRBJ2-7; D gene: TRBD2; clone size: NA; V gene: TRBV28
CDR3 DNA: TGTGCTAGCAGCTTAAATAGTGCAGATACGCAGTATTTT; CDR3 protein: CASSLNSADTQYF; J gene: TRBJ2-3; D gene: NA; clone size: few; V gene: TRBV7-7
CDR3 DNA: TGTGCCAGCAGCCCACGTACCGGGACTAGCCAAGTAACTTACAATGAGCAGTTCTTC; CDR3 protein: CASSPRTGTSQVTYNEQFF; J gene: TRBJ2-1; D gene: TRBD2; clone size: NA; V gene: TRBV9
CDR3 DNA: TGTGCCAGCAGTGACCTTGGACTAGAATACAATGAGCAGTTCTTC; CDR3 protein: CASSDLGLEYNEQFF; J gene: TRBJ2-1; D gene: TRBD2; clone size: many; V gene: TRBV2
CDR3 DNA: TGCAGCGTGGAGACAGGGAATGAAAAACTGTTTTTT; CDR3 protein: CSVETGNEKLFF; J gene: TRBJ1-4; D gene: TRBD1; clone size: many; V gene: TRBV29-1
CDR3 DNA: TGTGCCAGCTCACCACCGGGACCTCCCTACGAGCAGTACTTC; CDR3 protein: CASSPPGPPYEQYF; J gene: TRBJ2-7; D gene: NA; clone size: many; V gene: TRBV18
CDR3 DNA: TGCAGTGCAGCCGGGACAGGGGGCGCCGTAGCCAAAAACATTCAGTACTTC; CDR3 protein: CSAAGTGGAVAKNIQYF; J gene: TRBJ2-4; D gene: TRBD1; clone size: NA; V gene: TRBV20-1
CDR3 DNA: TGTGCCAGCAGCGTAGATTCGGGAGATACGCAGTATTTT; CDR3 protein: CASSVDSGDTQYF; J gene: TRBJ2-3; D gene: NA; clone size: NA; V gene: TRBV9
CDR3 DNA: TGTGCCAGCAGTTTTGAGGGCGTAAATTCACCCCTCCACTTT; CDR3 protein: CASSFEGVNSPLHF; J gene: TRBJ1-6; D gene: NA; clone size: few; V gene: TRBV27
CDR3 DNA: TGTGCCAGCAGCCCCCGAGACAGGGGAAGCTCCTACGAGCAGTACTTC; CDR3 protein: CASSPRDRGSSYEQYF; J gene: TRBJ2-7; D gene: TRBD1; clone size: many; V gene: TRBV7-9
CDR3 DNA: TGTGCCAGCAGTTCACTAGCGGGAGGGCCGCATGAGCAGTTCTTC; CDR3 protein: CASSSLAGGPHEQFF; J gene: TRBJ2-1; D gene: TRBD2; clone size: many; V gene: TRBV27
CDR3 DNA: TGTGCCAGCAGTGAGACAGGGGGGTACCAAGAGACCCAGTACTTC; CDR3 protein: CASSETGGYQETQYF; J gene: TRBJ2-5; D gene: TRBD1; clone size: many; V gene: TRBV2
CDR3 DNA: TGTGCCAGCAGCACCTCTAGCACAGATACGCAGTATTTT; CDR3 protein: CASSTSSTDTQYF; J gene: TRBJ2-3; D gene: NA; clone size: many; V gene: TRBV11-2
CDR3 DNA: TGTGCCAGCAGCTTCGCTGGAAATATCTATGGCTACACCTTC; CDR3 protein: CASSFAGNIYGYTF; J gene: TRBJ1-2; D gene: NA; clone size: NA; V gene: TRBV5-4
CDR3 DNA: TGTGCCATCAGTGAGGTTAGCGGGAATGGCTACACCTTC; CDR3 protein: CAISEVSGNGYTF; J gene: TRBJ1-2; D gene: NA; clone size: many; V gene: TRBV10-3
CDR3 DNA: TGTGCCAGCAGCTTAGGAGGATATAGCAATCAGCCCCAGCATTTT; CDR3 protein: CASSLGGYSNQPQHF; J gene: TRBJ1-5; D gene: NA; clone size: many; V gene: TRBV7-9
CDR3 DNA: TGTGCCAGCAGCAAGGGACGGTCCTACGAGCAGTACTTC; CDR3 protein: CASSKGRSYEQYF; J gene: TRBJ2-7; D gene: NA; clone size: many; V gene: TRBV7-9
CDR3 DNA: TGTGCCAGCAGCCCCAGTGGACTAGCGGGAGGGCCATCCGAGCAGTACTTC; CDR3 protein: CASSPSGLAGGPSEQYF; J gene: TRBJ2-7; D gene: TRBD2; clone size: many; V gene: TRBV7-9
CDR3 DNA: TGTGCCAGCAGACCCAATAGCGGGCGGACCCATGAGCAGTTCTTC; CDR3 protein: CASRPNSGRTHEQFF; J gene: TRBJ2-1; D gene: TRBD2; clone size: many; V gene: TRBV12-3/TRBV12-4
CDR3 DNA: TGTGCCAGCTCACCACGGACAGATACCGGGGAGCTGTTTTTT; CDR3 protein: CASSPRTDTGELFF; J gene: TRBJ2-2; D gene: NA; clone size: NA; V gene: TRBV18
CDR3 DNA: TGCGCCAGCGATAAATCTCGTCGGGGCCAGGCAGATACGCAGTATTTT; CDR3 protein: CASDKSRRGQADTQYF; J gene: TRBJ2-3; D gene: NA; clone size: many; V gene: TRBV10-1
CDR3 DNA: TGCAGTGCTAGAGATGTAGTGCTAGTAGTACCGAGGCTAGCCAAAAACATTCAGTACTTC; CDR3 protein: CSARDVVLVVPRLAKNIQYF; J gene: TRBJ2-4; D gene: NA; clone size: many; V gene: TRBV20-1
CDR3 DNA: TGCAGTGCTTCAAGAGCGGGAGGGTACGAGCAGTACTTC; CDR3 protein: CSASRAGGYEQYF; J gene: TRBJ2-7; D gene: TRBD2; clone size: many; V gene: TRBV20-1
CDR3 DNA: TGTGCAAGAAGCGGCAACACCGGGGAGCTGTTTTTT; CDR3 protein: CARSGNTGELFF; J gene: TRBJ2-2; D gene: NA; clone size: many; V gene: TRBV7-9
CDR3 DNA: TGTGCCAGCAGAAGAACTAGCGGGAGGGAGTTTAATGAGCAGTTCTTC; CDR3 protein: CASRRTSGREFNEQFF; J gene: TRBJ2-1; D gene: TRBD2; clone size: many; V gene: TRBV28
CDR3 DNA: TGCAGCGTTTTAGGGGTCGATGAGACCCAGTACTTC; CDR3 protein: CSVLGVDETQYF; J gene: TRBJ2-5; D gene: NA; clone size: few; V gene: TRBV29-1
CDR3 DNA: TGCAGTGCTACCGGGGAAACTAGCGCCACCTCCTACGAGCAGTACTTC; CDR3 protein: CSATGETSATSYEQYF; J gene: TRBJ2-7; D gene: TRBD2; clone size: few; V gene: TRBV20-1
CDR3 DNA: TGTGCCTCCTTTGCAGGGGCTCGGGGAAACACTGAAGCTTTCTTT; CDR3 protein: CASFAGARGNTEAFF; J gene: TRBJ1-1; D gene: NA; clone size: many; V gene: TRBV10-3
CDR3 DNA: TGTGCCAGCAGCCTCAGGGGTGGGCGGGCCCCCTACAATGAGCAGTTCTTC; CDR3 protein: CASSLRGGRAPYNEQFF; J gene: TRBJ2-1; D gene: NA; clone size: few; V gene: TRBV6-1
CDR3 DNA: TGTGCCAGCAGGTCGCCAGGGTTTCCCCAGCATTTT; CDR3 protein: CASRSPGFPQHF; J gene: TRBJ1-5; D gene: NA; clone size: many; V gene: TRBV28
CDR3 DNA: TGTGCCAGCAGTTTATTGAGGGCAGGTGGCTACACCTTC; CDR3 protein: CASSLLRAGGYTF; J gene: TRBJ1-2; D gene: NA; clone size: many; V gene: TRBV28
CDR3 DNA: TGTGCCAGCACCACAACAGGGACTCACACCGGGGAGCTGTTTTTT; CDR3 protein: CASTTTGTHTGELFF; J gene: TRBJ2-2; D gene: NA; clone size: few; V gene: TRBV28
CDR3 DNA: TGCAGTGCTAGAGGGGCGGGGGCCGTGGAGACCCAGTACTTC; CDR3 protein: CSARGAGAVETQYF; J gene: TRBJ2-5; D gene: NA; clone size: many; V gene: TRBV20-1
CDR3 DNA: TGTGCCAGCAGCCAAGATGGGGACAGTATAGGGAATGGCTACACCTTC; CDR3 protein: CASSQDGDSIGNGYTF; J gene: TRBJ1-2; D gene: TRBD1; clone size: NA; V gene: TRBV3-1
CDR3 DNA: TGCAGTGCTAGAGATCTTACGGGGGAGGGCCGTTACGAGCAGTACTTC; CDR3 protein: CSARDLTGEGRYEQYF; J gene: TRBJ2-7; D gene: TRBD2; clone size: few; V gene: TRBV20-1
CDR3 DNA: TGTGCCAGTCGTATCCGCCCTGAGGAGACAGTGGAACTGGGTGAGCAGTTCTTC; CDR3 protein: CASRIRPEETVELGEQFF; J gene: TRBJ2-1; D gene: NA; clone size: NA; V gene: TRBV19
CDR3 DNA: TGTGCCACCAGTGATTTTAGCGGGAGCTTCCACAATGAGCAGTTCTTC; CDR3 protein: CATSDFSGSFHNEQFF; J gene: TRBJ2-1; D gene: TRBD2; clone size: NA; V gene: TRBV24-1
CDR3 DNA: TGTGCCAGCAGCCAGTCGGGACCCACAGATACGCAGTATTTT; CDR3 protein: CASSQSGPTDTQYF; J gene: TRBJ2-3; D gene: NA; clone size: many; V gene: TRBV3-1
CDR3 DNA: TGTGCCAGCAGAGAGGGCGACAGACAAACTAACCGTAACTATGGCTACACCTTC; CDR3 protein: CASREGDRQTNRNYGYTF; J gene: TRBJ1-2; D gene: NA; clone size: many; V gene: TRBV7-3